The T cell receptor beta chain described here comes from a study of beta chain features in type 1 diabetes. Notes on the study in general: Moderate yet significant TCRB CDR3 shortening was seen in Type 1 diabetes patients in all four CD4+ subsets.

About this clone: The antigen remains unidentified.

All of the isolated RNA was reverse transcribed, so expressed TCRB transcripts were sequenced. The protocol was immunoSEQ multiplex PCR, while the TCRdb copy is restricted to in-frame clones and leaves out a portion. The sample includes a few hundred thousand clones, 8.5% to 10% seen only once; the top ten take about 0.6%. The CDR3 spans 19 residues. V lost 5 bases and J 2 bases, leaving 28 bases between the germline ends. Germline CDR1 reads SGHRS; CDR2 reads YFSETQ. The chain joins TRBV5-1 to TRBJ2-5; perhaps D is TRBD1 or TRBD2 (6 bases each). Sample: central memory CD4+ T cells from blood. This receptor was identified in a man younger than 40 with type 1 diabetes. CDR3 nucleotides: TGCGCCAGCAGATCATACAGGGACTCCCAACTCCTTGCACAAGAGACCCAGTACTTC. It codes for CASRSYRDSQLLAQETQYF.